Described below is a single TCR beta chain sequence and its context. What it recognizes is unknown. The CDR3 extends over 15 amino acids. With 0 bases clipped from V and 1 base from J, the junction kept 1 base outside the gene matches. Germline lookup yields CDR1 KGHSH and CDR2 LQKENI. This entry is derived from a study of cytotoxic CD8 clonotypes in ibrutinib-treated CLL. Study in general: Partial responses totalled roughly 25 and complete responses 2; after median around six years, about 15 remained remitted and roughly twelve progressed.

The repertoire was sequenced with immunoSEQ multiplex PCR; TCRdb's copy has only in-frame clones and lacks some. This sample has about 58,000 clones, with approximately 75% found just once. Study results and limitations: Clonality correlated strongly with circulating CD8+ T cells and exceeded age-matched healthy donors at baseline.

Sample: PBMCs, taken after 12 months of ibrutinib treatment. The rearrangement links TRBV18 to TRBJ2-7; 9 bases agree with TRBD1. The sequence came from a human donor with chronic lymphocytic leukemia. This CDR3 reads CASSPPDRGSYEQYF. The CDR3, as DNA: TGTGCCAGCTCACCACCTGACAGGGGGTCCTACGAGCAGTACTTC.